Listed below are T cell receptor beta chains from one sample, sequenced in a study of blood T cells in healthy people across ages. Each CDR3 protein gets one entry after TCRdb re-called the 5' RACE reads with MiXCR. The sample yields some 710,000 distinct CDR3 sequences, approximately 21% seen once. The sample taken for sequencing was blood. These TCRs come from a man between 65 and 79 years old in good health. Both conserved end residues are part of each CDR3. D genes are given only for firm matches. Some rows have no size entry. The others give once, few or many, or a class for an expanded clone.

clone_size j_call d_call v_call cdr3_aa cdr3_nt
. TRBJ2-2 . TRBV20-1 CSAPNRQANTEELFF TGCAGTGCTCCAAATCGGCAGGCCAACACCGAGGAGCTGTTTTTT
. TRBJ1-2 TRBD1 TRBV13 CASSFPLDKIQGVDGYTF TGTGCCAGCAGCTTCCCTCTTGATAAAATACAGGGGGTTGATGGCTACACCTTC
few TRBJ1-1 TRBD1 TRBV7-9 CASQTTTGAGPTEAFF TGTGCCAGCCAAACCACGACAGGGGCGGGCCCCACTGAAGCTTTCTTT
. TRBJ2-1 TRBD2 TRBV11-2 CASLKGVAGNNEQFF TGTGCCAGCCTAAAAGGAGTAGCGGGGAACAATGAGCAGTTCTTC
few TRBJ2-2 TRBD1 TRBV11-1 CASSLGTGDGELFF TGTGCCAGCAGCTTGGGGACAGGGGACGGGGAGCTGTTTTTT
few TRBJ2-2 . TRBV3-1 CASSQQVGTHTGELFF TGTGCCAGCAGCCAACAGGTCGGGACACACACCGGGGAGCTGTTTTTT
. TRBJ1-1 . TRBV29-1 CSVRVNTEAFF TGCAGCGTTCGGGTGAACACTGAAGCTTTCTTT
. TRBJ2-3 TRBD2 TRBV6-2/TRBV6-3 CASSYSGGSPPDTQYF TGTGCCAGCAGTTACTCTGGCGGGAGCCCACCCGATACGCAGTATTTT
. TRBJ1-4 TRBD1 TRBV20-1 CSAKITGVGEKLFF TGCAGTGCTAAGATTACAGGGGTTGGAGAAAAACTGTTTTTT
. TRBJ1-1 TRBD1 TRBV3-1 CASSLTGGKAFF TGTGCCAGCAGCCTAACAGGGGGCAAGGCTTTCTTT
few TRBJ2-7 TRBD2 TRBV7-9 CASSSTPGLASEQYF TGTGCCAGCAGCTCCACTCCGGGACTAGCATCCGAGCAGTACTTC
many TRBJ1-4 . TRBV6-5 CASSQGQGNEKLFF TGCGCCAGCAGCCAAGGGCAGGGTAATGAAAAACTGTTTTTT
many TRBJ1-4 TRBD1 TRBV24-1 CATRGGTDNEKLFF TGTGCCACCAGGGGCGGGACAGATAATGAAAAACTGTTTTTT
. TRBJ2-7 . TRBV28 CASSSLEGYEQYF TGTGCCAGCAGTTCCCTTGAGGGGTACGAGCAGTACTTC
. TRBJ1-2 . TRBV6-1 CASRRVLDYGYTF TGTGCCAGCAGACGGGTACTTGACTATGGCTACACCTTC
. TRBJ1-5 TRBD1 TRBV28 CASSFRGLEGNQPQHF TGTGCCAGCAGTTTCAGGGGGCTTGAGGGCAATCAGCCCCAGCATTTT
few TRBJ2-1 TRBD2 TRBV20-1 CSAGRGGGFYEQFF TGCAGTGCTGGTAGGGGCGGGGGTTTCTATGAGCAGTTCTTC
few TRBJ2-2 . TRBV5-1 CASSRGTGDTGELFF TGCGCCAGCAGCCGGGGAACCGGGGACACCGGGGAGCTGTTTTTT
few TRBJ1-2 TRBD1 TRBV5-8 CASSPRTGLNYGYTF TGTGCCAGCAGCCCCCGGACAGGGCTTAACTATGGCTACACCTTC
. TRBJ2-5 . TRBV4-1 CASSQGDFWETQYF TGCGCCAGCAGCCAAGGGGACTTCTGGGAGACCCAGTACTTC
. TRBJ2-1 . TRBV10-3 CAISEKGPSSYNEQFF TGTGCCATCAGTGAGAAGGGCCCCTCCTCCTACAATGAGCAGTTCTTC
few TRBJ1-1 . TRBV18 CASSPPSGGWNTEAFF TGTGCCAGCTCACCACCGAGTGGAGGGTGGAACACTGAAGCTTTCTTT
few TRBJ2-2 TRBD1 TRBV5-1 CASSRRDRYTGELFF TGCGCCAGCAGCCGCCGGGACAGGTACACCGGGGAGCTGTTTTTT
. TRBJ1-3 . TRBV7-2 CASSLGYGGDTIYF TGTGCCAGCAGCTTAGGCTACGGGGGGGACACCATATATTTT
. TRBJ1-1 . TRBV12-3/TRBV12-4 CASSSGWYAFF TGTGCCAGCAGTTCAGGGTGGTACGCTTTCTTT
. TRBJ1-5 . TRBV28 CASNRISNQPQHF TGTGCCAGCAATCGGATTAGCAATCAGCCCCAGCATTTT
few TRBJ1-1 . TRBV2 CASTFAVNTEAFF TGTGCCAGCACGTTCGCAGTCAACACTGAAGCTTTCTTT
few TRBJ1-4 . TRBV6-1 CASSGRGEKLFF TGTGCCAGCAGTGGTCGGGGTGAAAAACTGTTTTTT
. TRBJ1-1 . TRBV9 CASSVDSVNTEAFF TGTGCCAGCAGCGTAGATTCGGTGAACACTGAAGCTTTCTTT
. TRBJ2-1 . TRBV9 CASSGLADGDEQFF TGTGCCAGCAGCGGGCTCGCGGATGGCGATGAGCAGTTCTTC
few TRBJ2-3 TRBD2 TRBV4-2 CASSQGLAGGPSTDTQYF TGTGCCAGCAGCCAAGGACTAGCGGGGGGGCCTAGCACAGATACGCAGTATTTT